Sequencing of this T cell receptor beta chain was carried out in a study of CD8 T cells in ankylosing spondylitis. With regard to this clonotype: What it binds is not known.

Points from the study as a whole: Significantly higher representation of disease-linked clones was reported for matched ankylosing spondylitis synovial fluid. Seemingly characteristic of ankylosing spondylitis blood was a TCR beta motif consisting of fewer than 10 highly homologous variants.

This CDR3 spans 16 amino acids. The V gene's germline CDR1 is LGHNA and CDR2 YSLEER. Germline trimming cut 4 bases from V and 4 bases from J; bases unmatched to any gene: 8. Via MiXCR, TCRdb re-called the 5' RACE reads, giving one row per CDR3 protein. The table has hundreds of thousands of distinct CDR3 sequences, roughly 20% seen once; the top ten hold about 3.7%. Sequencing input: blood, either unsorted or a sorted T cell fraction (not recorded which). The chain couples TRBV4-3 to TRBJ1-5, with 9 positions matching TRBD1. This clonotype was sampled from a female donor with ankylosing spondylitis or in good health (not recorded which). CDR3 coding DNA: TGCGCCAGCAGCCCTGAACCGGGACAGGGTAATCAGCCCCAGCATTTT. Translated: CASSPEPGQGNQPQHF.